Below are 5 T cell receptor beta chains sequenced from a single sample in a study of blood T cell repertoires in COVID-19 (dated by TCRdb to the early 2020s). The library relied on the immunoSEQ multiplex PCR assay. The source is immuneACCESS, and TCRdb retained only in-frame sequences with V and J called. Part of the clones is not carried over; for the studies checked, unresolved V genes explain less than half of this, and the remainder is unexplained. The sample table shows some 120,000 clones, and roughly 91% are seen once. The ten largest clones take up 1.5% to 1.9% of the sample. The sequenced sample consisted of peripheral blood. These TCRs come from a human donor in a cohort sampled during active COVID-19.

CDR3 in amino acids: CASSLGGGDQPQHF. The CDR3 DNA follows: TGTGCCAGCAGCTTGGGAGGGGGGGATCAGCCCCAGCATTTT. The chain has TRBV5-5 and TRBJ1-5; D is perhaps TRBD1 (6 bases). Deletions cut 0 bases from V and 5 bases from J, with 9 bases between. Germline lookup yields CDR1 SGHKS and CDR2 YYEKEE (reference sequence). The CDR3 is made up of 14 amino acids.

The chain uses TRBV30 and TRBJ2-2, with a weak D call TRBD2 (6 bases). Trimming pared 5 bases from V and 6 bases from J, leaving 16 bases between. Germline values: CDR1 GTSNPN, CDR2 SVGIG (reference sequence). The CDR3 consists of 14 residues. DNA of the CDR3: TGTGCCTGGCGGTCGGGGGTGGGGTCCGGGGAGCTGTTTTTT. Its protein is CAWRSGVGSGELFF.

The table lists this clone with a count of one. The chain uses TRBV11-2 and TRBJ2-1, with D possibly TRBD1 on 5 matching bases. Germline CDR1 and CDR2: SGHAT and FQNNGV. The CDR3 is made up of 13 amino acids. The V gene lost 4 bases and the J gene lost 6 bases, with 10 bases spanning the gap. CDR3 protein: CASSSRDRNEQFF. The CDR3 DNA reads as TGTGCCAGCAGCTCCAGGGATCGCAATGAGCAGTTCTTC.

This chain uses TRBV5-4 with TRBJ2-1, with 14 positions matching TRBD2. Germline V gives CDR1 SGHNT, CDR2 YYREEE (reference sequence). V lost 2 bases, J lost 3 bases, and 7 bases stayed unmatched. The length of the CDR3 is 18 residues. CDR3 in amino acids: CASSFRLAGGINYNEQFF. For the CDR3, the DNA is TGTGCCAGCAGCTTCCGACTAGCGGGAGGGATAAACTACAATGAGCAGTTCTTC.

This chain uses TRBV19 with TRBJ2-4; D unclear. In germline, CDR1 is LNHDA, CDR2 SQIVND (reference sequence). CDR3 length equals 13 residues. The V end lost 3 bases, the J end lost 7 bases, and 10 bases lay between the germline ends. CDR3 DNA sequence: TGTGCCAGTAGTATTCGCCCGAGGAACATTCAGTACTTC. Protein product: CASSIRPRNIQYF.